The rows below give T cell receptor beta chains drawn from one sample of a study of cytomegalovirus exposure and HLA in healthy donors. Measured with immunoSEQ multiplex PCR; TCRdb has only the in-frame clones, and not every one. The sample consists of fewer than 200,000 clones, approximately 78% of them appearing once. Sample: PBMCs. The receptors originated from a girl aged 2 to 10 in good health and CMV-seropositive. Both conserved end residues are part of each CDR3. Each record gives: V gene, D gene, J gene, clone size, CDR3 protein, CDR3 DNA. D genes are given only for firm matches. Some rows mark clone size as missing; the rest say once, few, many or name a class of expanded clone.

v_call: TRBV6-1
d_call: -
j_call: TRBJ1-2
clone_size: -
cdr3_aa: CASSDRARGYTF
cdr3_nt: TGTGCCAGCAGTGACAGGGCTCGAGGCTACACCTTC

v_call: TRBV28
d_call: TRBD1
j_call: TRBJ2-5
clone_size: -
cdr3_aa: CASRTGKETQYF
cdr3_nt: TGTGCCAGCAGGACAGGGAAAGAGACCCAGTACTTC

v_call: TRBV9
d_call: TRBD1
j_call: TRBJ2-7
clone_size: -
cdr3_aa: CASSDRDRAYEQYF
cdr3_nt: TGTGCCAGCAGCGACCGGGACAGGGCCTACGAGCAGTACTTC

v_call: TRBV5-4
d_call: TRBD2
j_call: TRBJ2-5
clone_size: few
cdr3_aa: CASSLGGTSPETQYF
cdr3_nt: TGTGCCAGCAGCTTGGGGGGGACTAGCCCAGAGACCCAGTACTTC

v_call: TRBV4-1
d_call: TRBD1
j_call: TRBJ2-7
clone_size: -
cdr3_aa: CASSQDGTGGDEQYF
cdr3_nt: TGCGCCAGCAGCCAAGATGGGACAGGGGGGGACGAGCAGTACTTC

v_call: TRBV30
d_call: TRBD2
j_call: TRBJ2-3
clone_size: -
cdr3_aa: CAWSGGTSGGTDTQYF
cdr3_nt: TGTGCCTGGAGTGGTGGGACTAGCGGGGGCACAGATACGCAGTATTTT

v_call: TRBV7-9
d_call: -
j_call: TRBJ2-6
clone_size: -
cdr3_aa: CASSSGDRLSTSGANVLTF
cdr3_nt: TGTGCCAGCAGCTCCGGAGACAGATTATCAACCTCTGGGGCCAACGTCCTGACTTTC

v_call: TRBV10-3
d_call: -
j_call: TRBJ2-3
clone_size: -
cdr3_aa: CAISGQGNTQYF
cdr3_nt: TGTGCCATCAGTGGGCAGGGAAATACGCAGTATTTT

v_call: TRBV28
d_call: -
j_call: TRBJ1-1
clone_size: -
cdr3_aa: CASYISGGVTEAFF
cdr3_nt: TGTGCCAGCTATATATCGGGGGGGGTCACTGAAGCTTTCTTT

v_call: TRBV13
d_call: -
j_call: TRBJ2-5
clone_size: once
cdr3_aa: CASSLATLGLETQYF
cdr3_nt: TGTGCCAGCAGCTTAGCGACCCTGGGGCTTGAGACCCAGTACTTC

v_call: TRBV10-3
d_call: -
j_call: TRBJ2-7
clone_size: few
cdr3_aa: CAISANSYEQYF
cdr3_nt: TGTGCCATCAGCGCAAACAGCTACGAGCAGTACTTC